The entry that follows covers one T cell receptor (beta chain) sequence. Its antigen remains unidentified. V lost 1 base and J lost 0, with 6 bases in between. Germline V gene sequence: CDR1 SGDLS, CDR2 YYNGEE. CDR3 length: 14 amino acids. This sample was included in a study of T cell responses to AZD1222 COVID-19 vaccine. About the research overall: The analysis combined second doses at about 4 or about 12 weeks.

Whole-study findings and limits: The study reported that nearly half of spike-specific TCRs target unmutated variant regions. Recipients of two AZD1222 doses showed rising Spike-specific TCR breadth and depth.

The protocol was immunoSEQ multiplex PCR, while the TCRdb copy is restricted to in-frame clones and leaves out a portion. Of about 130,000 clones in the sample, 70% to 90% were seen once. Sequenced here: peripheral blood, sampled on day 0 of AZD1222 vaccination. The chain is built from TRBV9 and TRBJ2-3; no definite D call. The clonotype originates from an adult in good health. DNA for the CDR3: TGTGCCAGCAGCGTACTTACTAGCACAGATACGCAGTATTTT. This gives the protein CASSVLTSTDTQYF. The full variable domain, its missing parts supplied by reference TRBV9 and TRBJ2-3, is DSGVTQTPKHLITATGQRVTLRCSPRSGDLSVYWYQQSLDQGLQFLIQYYNGEERAKGNILERFSAQQFPDLHSELNLSSLELGDSALYFCASSVLTSTDTQYFGPGTRLTVL.